One and the same sample provided the 4 T cell receptor beta chains below, sequenced in a study of OX40 agonist ivuxolimab in advanced cancers. Method: immunoSEQ multiplex PCR; TCRdb's copy keeps in-frame clones and lacks some. The sample lists 60,000 to 65,000 clones; about 90% were seen once. Sequences were derived from CD4+ or CD8+ T cells sorted from blood, sampled in a trial of the OX40 agonist ivuxolimab. The receptors here all came from an adult with an advanced solid tumor such as melanoma, head and neck, liver or kidney cancer.

This sequence joins TRBV27 and TRBJ2-6; D is perhaps TRBD1 (6 bases). Trimming stripped 5 bases from V and 2 bases from J, with 7 bases between. Looked up from germline, CDR1 is MNHEY and CDR2 is SMNVEV (reference sequence). The CDR3 extends over 14 amino acids. The chain's CDR3 is CASSRGTGANVLTF. CDR3 bases: TGTGCCAGCAGTAGGGGGACTGGGGCCAACGTCCTGACTTTC.

The chain combines TRBV4-1 with TRBJ2-7; no firm D call. The CDR3 length is 15 residues. V dropped 8 bases and J dropped 2 bases, with 19 bases sitting between them. Germline assignment: CDR1 MGHRA and CDR2 YSYEKL. CDR3 residues: CASGSMDARPYEQYF. The CDR3 DNA reads TGCGCCAGCGGATCTATGGACGCGAGGCCCTACGAGCAGTACTTC.

This chain connects TRBV9 to TRBJ2-7; weak D call: TRBD2 (5 bases). This CDR3 comprises 14 residues. Trimming pared 6 bases from V and 2 bases from J, leaving 15 bases between. The germline V gene has CDR1 SGDLS and CDR2 YYNGEE. In DNA, the CDR3 is TGTGCCAGCACCCCCGACGGGAATACCTACGAGCAGTACTTC. It is translated as CASTPDGNTYEQYF.

The chain employs TRBV28 and TRBJ1-2, with D possibly matching TRBD1 (5 bases). The CDR3 spans 13 residues. Deletions cut 11 bases from V and 8 bases from J, with 21 bases between. The V gene's germline CDR1 is MDHEN and CDR2 SYDVKM. The CDR3 nucleotides read TGTGCCTCCATGAGGGGAGAAGATCGCGGCTACACCTTC. This translates into CASMRGEDRGYTF.